This T cell receptor beta chain was observed in a study of shared clonotypes between healthy human individuals. Study outcomes and limitations: Genetic and exposure-history diversity was limited by the small donor number.

Concerning this clone: What it binds is unknown.

Several immunoSEQ plates received, in even portions, the genomic DNA of each subset. Ten immunoSEQ deep assay plates were used to sequence the DNA of unsorted PBMCs. Clones were sequenced by immunoSEQ multiplex PCR, and TCRdb holds only the in-frame ones, with some missing. The sample records over 400,000 clones, around 73% being singletons. The donor population consisted of healthy HIV-negative adults with no recent acute infections or vaccinations. The sample taken for sequencing was PBMCs. The sequence came from a woman aged 40 to 50 in good health. Some clones in this sample may be carry-over from other donors' samples.

The CDR3 DNA sequence: TGTGCCAGCACCCGAGGGCGGGAGGGCCGAGATGAGCAGTTCTTC. It specifies CASTRGREGRDEQFF. This chain uses TRBV6-1 with TRBJ2-1; 9 nucleotides line up with TRBD2. The CDR3 has 15 amino acids. Germline CDR1 and CDR2: MNHNS and SASEGT. Trimming removed 7 bases from V and 8 bases from J; junction bases left unmatched: 12.